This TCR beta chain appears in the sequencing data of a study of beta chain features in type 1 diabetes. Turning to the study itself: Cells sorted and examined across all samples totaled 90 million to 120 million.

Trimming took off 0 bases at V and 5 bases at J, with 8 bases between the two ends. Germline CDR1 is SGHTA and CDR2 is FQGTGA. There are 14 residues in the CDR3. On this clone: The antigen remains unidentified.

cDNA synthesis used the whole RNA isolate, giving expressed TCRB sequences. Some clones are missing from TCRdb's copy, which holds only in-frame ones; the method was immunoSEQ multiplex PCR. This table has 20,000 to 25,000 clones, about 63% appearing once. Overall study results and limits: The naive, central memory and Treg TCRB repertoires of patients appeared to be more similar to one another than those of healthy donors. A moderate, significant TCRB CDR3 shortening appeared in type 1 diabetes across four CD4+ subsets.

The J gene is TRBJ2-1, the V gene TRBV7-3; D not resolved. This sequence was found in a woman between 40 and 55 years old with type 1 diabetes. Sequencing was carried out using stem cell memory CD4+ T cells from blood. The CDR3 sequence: CASSLTDDNNEQFF. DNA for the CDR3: TGTGCCAGCAGCTTAACAGACGACAACAATGAGCAGTTCTTC.